The clone carrying this T cell receptor beta chain was detected ten times or more. This sample stems from a study of regulatory T cells in long-lasting Graves disease. Germline CDR1 is MNHNS and CDR2 is SASEGT. The V gene lost 6 bases and the J gene lost 5 bases, with 19 bases spanning the gap. CDR3 length equals 16 residues. As to time point: newly diagnosed GD, antithyroid drugs for less than 3 months. PBMCs were the source of the RNA used for TCR sequencing. Diagnoses of Graves' disease were made by American Thyroid Association guidelines. Arm-PCR of CDR3 regions with iRepertoire HTBI primers generated TCR beta libraries. TCRdb called the multiplex PCR reads again in MiXCR, with one record for every CDR3 protein. Of 410,000 or so distinct CDR3 sequences listed, more than 12% are singletons. The sample was also reused in another study, on T cells in Graves' hyperthyroidism and ophthalmopathy. That paper notes: The model made its ophthalmopathy prediction, and onset followed a median approximately 6 months later.

This clonotype was sampled from a woman in her thirties with Graves disease. The chain couples TRBV6-1 to TRBJ2-2; D is perhaps TRBD1 (6 bases). Here the sequenced sample was peripheral blood mononuclear cells (PBMCs), taken at new diagnosis, from a patient treated with antithyroid drugs. CDR3 amino acids: CASSSFPGTTTGELFF. DNA of the CDR3: TGTGCCAGCAGCTCCTTCCCCGGGACAACAACCGGGGAGCTGTTTTTT.